The 14 T cell receptor beta chains below come from one sample, sequenced in a study of circulating CD8 cells and anti-PD-1 response in melanoma. TCR libraries were prepared from approximately 15 ng of total RNA with the QIAseq Immune Repertoire TCR panel. MiXCR was run by TCRdb on the reads, yielding one entry per CDR3 protein. Found here are some 820 distinct CDR3 sequences, around an eighth of them singletons; the top ten hold less than 45%. From live CD3+CD8+TCRalphabeta+ cells, four PD-1 and/or TIGIT subsets were sorted. Sequences were derived from CD8+ T cells from PBMCs, sampled at baseline or after one month of anti-PD-1 therapy (not recorded which). The receptor set was obtained from a human donor with melanoma.

This clonotype was detected only a few times. The chain couples TRBV19 to TRBJ2-1; 11 bases line up with TRBD2. CDR1 is LNHDA and CDR2 is SQIVND in the germline V gene (reference sequence). V was clipped by 11 bases and J by 7 bases; unmatched bases: 10. The CDR3 spans 14 residues. Here the CDR3 DNA reads TGTGCCGCCGCACTAGCGGGGGCCGCTAATGAGCAGTTCTTC. Protein product: CAAALAGAANEQFF.

This clonotype is judged medium-sized. The chain is built from TRBV12-5 and TRBJ2-1, with D unresolved. The CDR3 totals 13 residues. The V gene's germline CDR1 is LGHNT and CDR2 FRNRAP. Deletions cut 1 base from V and 5 bases from J, with 6 bases between. CDR3: CASGLGLNNEQFF. DNA of the CDR3: TGTGCTAGTGGTTTGGGCCTGAACAATGAGCAGTTCTTC.

In its sample, this clonotype ranks as large (0.1 to 1%). V gene TRBV5-5 combines with J gene TRBJ1-5; 8 nucleotides align to TRBD1. Looked up from germline, CDR1 is SGHKS and CDR2 is YYEKEE (reference sequence). The CDR3 sequence is 16 residues long. V gave up 0 bases and J gave up 6 bases; unmatched junction bases: 8. The CDR3 here is CASSLDLGTGGQPQHF. As DNA, the CDR3 is TGTGCCAGCAGCTTGGATCTCGGGACAGGCGGTCAGCCCCAGCATTTT.

This clonotype is deemed large (0.1 to 1%). The rearrangement links TRBV7-2 to TRBJ2-7; 8 bases agree with TRBD1. CDR1 SGHTA and CDR2 FQGNSA come from the germline V gene. CDR3 length equals 14 residues. V lost 5 bases and J lost 4; bases outside the gene matches: 7. The CDR3 region is CASSPRQGWYEQYF. DNA of the CDR3: TGTGCCAGCAGCCCTCGACAGGGGTGGTACGAGCAGTACTTC.

This clonotype showed up just a few times. J is TRBJ2-2 and V is TRBV29-1, with D possibly being TRBD2 (5 bases). Per germline, CDR1 SQVTM and CDR2 ANQGSEA. The CDR3 runs 12 residues. Trimming left V 7 bases short and J 5 bases short, with 11 bases between. This chain's CDR3 is CSAEPGTGELFF. For the CDR3, the DNA is TGCAGCGCAGAGCCGGGGACCGGGGAGCTGTTTTTT.

This clonotype was picked up a small number of times. J is TRBJ1-1 and V is TRBV6-2 or TRBV6-3, with TRBD1 as a possible D gene (6 bases). V lost 0 bases and J 0 bases, leaving 14 bases between the germline ends. Germline values: CDR1 MNHEY, CDR2 SVGEGT. The CDR3 has 17 amino acids. The CDR3, as DNA: TGTGCCAGCAGTTACTCGAGCAGGGGCAGGGTGAACACTGAAGCTTTCTTT. Protein sequence: CASSYSSRGRVNTEAFF.

This chain joins TRBV4-1 and TRBJ2-7; 7 bases match TRBD2. The V gene end was trimmed by 4 bases and the J gene end by 0 bases; junction bases not matched to a gene: 3. Germline V gene data show CDR1 as MGHRA and CDR2 as YSYEKL. The CDR3 covers 14 residues. The CDR3: CASSPWGGSYEQYF. The CDR3 region has the DNA TGCGCCAGCAGCCCTTGGGGGGGCTCCTACGAGCAGTACTTC.

This clonotype is termed large. The J gene is TRBJ2-7, the V gene TRBV20-1, with 10 bases lining up with TRBD1. In germline, CDR1 is DFQATT, CDR2 SNEGSKA (reference sequence). CDR3 length: 13 amino acids. V trimming: 3 bases; J trimming: 5 bases; junction bases outside the gene matches: 4. The CDR3 region has the DNA TGCAGTGCTAGCCCGACAGGGGGCGACGAGCAGTACTTC. As protein: CSASPTGGDEQYF.

In this sample, this clonotype is medium-sized. The V gene is TRBV2, the J gene TRBJ1-6, with D possibly matching TRBD1 (6 bases). CDR3 length: 14 amino acids. Germline values: CDR1 SNHLY, CDR2 FYNNEI. The V gene lost 3 bases and the J gene lost 4 bases, with 7 bases spanning the gap. The CDR3: CASSDTGYNSPLHF. DNA for the CDR3: TGTGCCAGCAGTGACACAGGGTATAATTCACCCCTCCACTTT.

This clonotype is medium-sized by share. V usage is TRBV6-6 and J usage is TRBJ2-6, with 8 bases fitting TRBD1. CDR3 length equals 18 residues. The V segment lost 7 bases and the J segment 0 bases; nucleotides outside the gene matches: 11. Germline CDR1 is MNHNY and CDR2 is SVGAGI (reference sequence). CDR3 sequence (DNA): TGTGCCAGCAACTTCCGGACAGGGCAGTCCTCTGGGGCCAACGTCCTGACTTTC. Amino acid sequence: CASNFRTGQSSGANVLTF.

This clonotype ranks as medium-sized. The V call is TRBV27, the J call TRBJ2-1; a possible D gene is TRBD2 (7 bases). Germline assignment: CDR1 MNHEY and CDR2 SMNVEV (reference sequence). The CDR3 has 17 amino acids. With 5 bases removed from V and 4 bases from J, the gap between germline ends came to 21 bases. CDR3 nucleotides: TGTGCCAGCAGTCCTGCGGTAGGGGGGGGACGGTACAATGAGCAGTTCTTC. This codes for CASSPAVGGGRYNEQFF.

The chain couples TRBV28 to TRBJ1-1, with D unclear. The CDR3 consists of 13 residues. V gave up 2 bases and J gave up 7 bases, with 11 bases separating them. Per the germline V gene, CDR1 is MDHEN and CDR2 is SYDVKM. CDR3 residues: CASSLRAGLEAFF. In DNA, the CDR3 is TGTGCCAGCAGTTTACGTGCCGGCCTTGAAGCTTTCTTT.

DNA of the CDR3: TGCGCCAGCAGCCGGAGCGGGGGGGCCTTCGAGCAGTACTTC. Amino acid sequence: CASSRSGGAFEQYF. J is TRBJ2-7 and V is TRBV4-3; 10 bases align to TRBD2. Looked up from germline, CDR1 is LGHNA and CDR2 is YSLEER. J lost 6 bases, V lost 4 bases, and 6 bases had no gene match. This CDR3 is built from 14 residues.

This clonotype is deemed medium-sized. The rearrangement uses TRBV4-1 and TRBJ2-3; unclear D gene. Between the trimmed V and J ends, which lost 0 bases and 2 bases, there was a span of 12 bases. From germline, CDR1 is MGHRA and CDR2 YSYEKL. The CDR3 totals 16 residues. The CDR3 loop reads CASSQEWASSTDTQYF. The CDR3, as DNA: TGCGCCAGCAGCCAAGAGTGGGCCTCTTCCACAGATACGCAGTATTTT.